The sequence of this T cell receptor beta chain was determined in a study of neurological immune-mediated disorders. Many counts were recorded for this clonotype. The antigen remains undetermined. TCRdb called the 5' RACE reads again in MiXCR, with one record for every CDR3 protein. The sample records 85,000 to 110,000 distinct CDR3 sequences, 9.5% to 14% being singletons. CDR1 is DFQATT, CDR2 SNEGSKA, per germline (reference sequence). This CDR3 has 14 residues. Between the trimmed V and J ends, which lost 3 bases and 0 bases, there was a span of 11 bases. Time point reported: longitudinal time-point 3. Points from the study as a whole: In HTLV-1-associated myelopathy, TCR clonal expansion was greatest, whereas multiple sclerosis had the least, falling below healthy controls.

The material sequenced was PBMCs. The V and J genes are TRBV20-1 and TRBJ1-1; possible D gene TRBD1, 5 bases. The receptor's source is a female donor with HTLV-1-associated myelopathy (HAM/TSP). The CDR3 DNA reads TGCAGTGCTAGTCCAGGGTCCATGAACACTGAAGCTTTCTTT. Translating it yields CSASPGSMNTEAFF.